These 15 T cell receptor beta chains were sequenced from one sample in a study of early T cells in non-severe SARS-CoV-2 infection. TCRdb independently ran MiXCR on the 5' RACE reads; one entry per CDR3 protein. The sample shows 60,000 to 75,000 distinct CDR3 sequences, 10% to 15% of them seen only once. The sequenced sample consisted of whole blood. The origin of the receptors is an adult who was a healthcare worker with PCR-confirmed SARS-CoV-2 infection or an uninfected control (not recorded which).

Written as DNA, the CDR3 is TGTGCCAGCAAAGGCGGGAGGGCCAAGGGGTACAATGAGCAGTTCTTC. Its protein is CASKGGRAKGYNEQFF. This chain connects TRBV12-3 or TRBV12-4 to TRBJ2-1, with TRBD2 matching over 9 bases. CDR3 length equals 16 residues. V lost 7 bases and J lost 4; bases outside the gene matches: 11.

This clonotype was counted many times. The chain carries TRBV9 and TRBJ2-3, with TRBD2 matching 8 bases. This CDR3 contains 15 residues. The germline V gene encodes CDR1 SGDLS and CDR2 YYNGEE. V was clipped by 6 bases and J by 5 bases; unmatched bases: 11. The CDR3 here is CASTRSGGPGDTQYF. CDR3 nucleotide sequence: TGTGCCAGCACCAGGTCGGGGGGGCCGGGAGATACGCAGTATTTT.

This clonotype was seen more than once but under ten times. The chain couples TRBV5-1 to TRBJ2-3; D remains ambiguous. The V gene's germline CDR1 is SGHRS and CDR2 YFSETQ. This CDR3 has 14 residues. V lost 1 base and J lost 2, with 8 bases in between. Here the CDR3 DNA reads TGCGCCAGCAGCTTGCAACCTACCACAGATACGCAGTATTTT. The encoded protein is CASSLQPTTDTQYF.

V and J are TRBV29-1 and TRBJ2-7; 9 bases match TRBD1. The CDR3 is made up of 16 amino acids. V dropped 5 bases and J dropped 5; count of bases not matched to a gene: 16. CDR1 and CDR2 from the germline V gene are SQVTM and ANQGSEA. The CDR3 sequence is CSVSPKRGQGGNEQYF. The CDR3 DNA follows: TGCAGCGTTTCTCCAAAACGGGGACAGGGAGGTAACGAGCAGTACTTC.

This clonotype was observed a handful of times. The chain employs TRBV5-6 and TRBJ2-3, with 12 bases lining up with TRBD1. Per the germline V gene, CDR1 is SGHDT and CDR2 is YYEEEE. The trim removed 9 bases at V and 3 bases at J, leaving 8 bases unmatched. The CDR3 length is 15 residues. This CDR3 is CATRDRGLWTDTQYF. In nucleotides, the CDR3 is TGTGCCACTCGGGACAGGGGGCTTTGGACAGATACGCAGTATTTT.

There are a few counts of this clonotype. The missing conserved phenylalanine or tryptophan at the end of this CDR3 makes a read error likely. No DNA is shown, since the ends of the CDR3 on it are uncertain; the CDR3 is the one TCRdb lists. The chain employs TRBV18 and TRBJ2-1; TRBD1 is the table's D call and was not checked against the DNA. Germline V gene data show CDR1 as KGHSH and CDR2 as LQKENI. Both ends counted, the CDR3 spans 14 residues. CDR3 loop: CASSPPADRGDYIL.

This clonotype has only a few counts. V usage is TRBV11-2 and J usage is TRBJ2-3, with D unresolved. Germline V gives CDR1 SGHAT, CDR2 FQNNGV. Deletions cut 5 bases from V and 5 bases from J, with 2 bases between. The CDR3 totals 10 residues. The CDR3 DNA reads TGTGCCAGCAGCCAAGATACGCAGTATTTT. Residues: CASSQDTQYF.

The V call is TRBV12-3 or TRBV12-4, the J call TRBJ2-2, with D perhaps TRBD1 (5 bases). V lost 8 bases and J lost 4, with 17 bases in between. CDR3 size: 15 residues. CDR3: CASREGVLGTGELFF. CDR3 nucleotide sequence: TGTGCCAGCCGCGAAGGGGTGTTAGGCACCGGGGAGCTGTTTTTT.

This clonotype came up many times. CDR3 nucleotides: TGTGCCAGCAGTTTAAGGGAGAATTCACCCCTCCACTTT. It encodes CASSLRENSPLHF. The rearrangement links TRBV12-3 or TRBV12-4 to TRBJ1-6; D gene uncertain. The V and J ends lost 2 bases and 7 bases respectively, with 6 bases between them. CDR3 size: 13 residues.

There are many counts of this clonotype. The chain carries TRBV20-1 and TRBJ2-7; D gene ambiguous. The CDR3 loop spans 13 amino acids. Trimming shortened V by 3 bases and J by 1 base, and 10 bases separated the two germline ends. Germline lookup yields CDR1 DFQATT and CDR2 SNEGSKA (reference sequence). The CDR3 loop is CSASFTGSYEQYF. The DNA of the CDR3 is TGCAGTGCTAGTTTCACCGGTTCCTACGAGCAGTACTTC.

This clonotype was counted a few times. The gene calls are TRBV7-2 and TRBJ2-1, with 10 positions matching TRBD1. The CDR3 totals 14 residues. Trimming removed 5 bases from V and 9 bases from J; junction bases left unmatched: 7. In germline, CDR1 is SGHTA, CDR2 FQGNSA. In DNA, the CDR3 is TGTGCCAGCAGCCGCCGGGACAGGGGAGCTGAGCAGTTCTTC. Residues: CASSRRDRGAEQFF. Using reference TRBV7-2 and TRBJ2-1 for the parts outside the CDR3, the full variable domain is GAGVSQSPSNKVTEKGKDVELRCDPISGHTALYWYRQSLGQGLEFLIYFQGNSAPDKSGLPSDRFSAERTGGSVSTLTIQRTQQEDSAVYLCASSRRDRGAEQFFGPGTRLTVL.

This clonotype occurred many times. This chain joins TRBV10-1 and TRBJ2-4, with 9 bases matching TRBD1. CDR1 is WNHNN, CDR2 SYGVQD, per germline (reference sequence). The V gene end was trimmed by 10 bases and the J gene end by 3 bases; junction bases not matched to a gene: 19. This CDR3 is 18 amino acids long. In DNA form, the CDR3 reads TGCGCCACTGAATCTCTACTGACAGGGGGTACGGACAAAAACATTCAGTACTTC. This translates into CATESLLTGGTDKNIQYF.

This clonotype was counted a few times. The CDR3 DNA sequence: TGTGCCAGCAGCTCGGACTCTTACAATGAGCAGTTCTTC. Translated, it gives CASSSDSYNEQFF. The chain combines TRBV7-3 with TRBJ2-1; D may be TRBD2 (5 bases). CDR1 and CDR2 from the germline V gene are SGHTA and FQGTGA. This CDR3 comprises 13 residues. V lost 4 bases, J lost 4 bases, and 8 bases lay in between.

This clonotype was detected many times. V is TRBV5-1 and J is TRBJ2-2; D possibly corresponds to TRBD2 (6 bases). The CDR3 has 17 residues. V lost 4 bases and J lost 2, with 18 bases in between. Germline CDR1 SGHRS, CDR2 YFSETQ. CDR3 residues: CASSHPRGRGNTGELFF. CDR3 bases: TGCGCCAGCAGCCATCCGCGCGGGCGGGGAAACACCGGGGAGCTGTTTTTT.

This clonotype was picked up many times. The CDR3 sequence is CASSPSGRSYNEQFF. The CDR3 DNA is TGTGCCAGCAGCCCCAGCGGACGCTCCTACAATGAGCAGTTCTTC. This chain joins TRBV7-9 and TRBJ2-1; possible D gene TRBD2, 5 bases. The CDR3 spans 15 residues. Per germline, CDR1 SEHNR and CDR2 FQNEAQ (reference sequence). The V end was cut by 5 bases, the J end by 0 bases, with 11 bases between.